What follows are 23 T cell receptor beta chains derived from one specimen sequenced in a study of T cell responses to AZD1222 COVID-19 vaccine. Data came from immunoSEQ multiplex PCR; TCRdb stores just in-frame clones and leaves some out. The table shows approximately 200,000 clones, with about 89% occurring only once. This specimen was peripheral blood, taken on day 0 of MenACWY control vaccination. These receptors were obtained from an adult in good health.

A remark on this clone: Other DNA sequences of this sample code for an identical CDR3. This sequence joins TRBV6-5 and TRBJ1-4; D remains ambiguous. Trimming left V 4 bases short and J 8 bases short, with 5 bases between. From germline, CDR1 is MNHEY and CDR2 SVGAGI. The CDR3 loop spans 11 amino acids. The DNA of the CDR3 is TGTGCCAGCAGTTCTGGGGAAAAACTGTTTTTT. This encodes CASSSGEKLFF.

A single count supports this clone. The genes are TRBV19 and TRBJ2-1; D perhaps matches TRBD2 (6 bases). Trimming took 5 bases from V and 4 from J, leaving 12 bases between them. This CDR3 comprises 14 residues. Germline values: CDR1 LNHDA, CDR2 SQIVND (reference sequence). The CDR3 loop is CASSPRLVYNEQFF. DNA of the CDR3: TGTGCCAGTAGTCCCCGACTAGTGTACAATGAGCAGTTCTTC. Using reference TRBV19 and TRBJ2-1 for the parts outside the CDR3, the full variable domain is DGGITQSPKYLFRKEGQNVTLSCEQNLNHDAMYWYRQDPGQGLRLIYYSQIVNDFQKGDIAEGYSVSREKKESFPLTVTSAQKNPTAFYLCASSPRLVYNEQFFGPGTRLTVL.

This clone has just one count. The chain combines TRBV5-4 with TRBJ2-5; unclear D gene. The germline gives CDR1 SGHNT, CDR2 YYREEE (reference sequence). The CDR3 has 14 residues. Trimming removed 3 bases from V and 3 bases from J, with 12 bases in between. The CDR3 reads CASSSRTVEETQYF. CDR3 DNA sequence: TGTGCCAGCAGCTCTAGGACGGTGGAAGAGACCCAGTACTTC. Complete variable domain (other parts from reference TRBV5-4 and TRBJ2-5): ETGVTQSPTHLIKTRGQQVTLRCSSQSGHNTVSWYQQALGQGPQFIFQYYREEENGRGNFPPRFSGLQFPNYSSELNVNALELDDSALYLCASSSRTVEETQYFGPGTRLLVL.

The rearrangement joins TRBV6-1 to TRBJ1-2; D unresolved. This CDR3 has 15 residues. V lost 1 base, J lost 3 bases, and 12 bases lay in between. Germline-derived CDR1 and CDR2 are MNHNS and SASEGT. This CDR3 reads CASSEGSVIDYGYTF. The CDR3, as DNA: TGTGCCAGCAGTGAAGGGAGTGTTATCGACTATGGCTACACCTTC.

The genes are TRBV9 and TRBJ2-7, with unresolved D. The V end was cut by 0 bases, the J end by 0 bases, with 7 bases between. The CDR3 has 14 amino acids. CDR1 SGDLS and CDR2 YYNGEE come from the germline V gene. Here the CDR3 reads CASSVEGHSYEQYF. The CDR3 bases are TGTGCCAGCAGCGTAGAAGGTCACTCCTACGAGCAGTACTTC.

The chain couples TRBV30 to TRBJ1-5; possibly TRBD1 for D (5 bases). V lost 1 base and J lost 7, with 14 bases in between. The CDR3 consists of 14 residues. Per germline, CDR1 GTSNPN and CDR2 SVGIG (reference sequence). The CDR3 protein is CAWSEFRWGQPQHF. DNA for the CDR3: TGTGCCTGGAGTGAATTTCGTTGGGGCCAGCCCCAGCATTTT.

This chain uses TRBV19 with TRBJ2-2; D is ambiguous. V shed 4 bases and J shed 1 base, with 4 bases lying between them. The CDR3 is 13 residues long. Germline V gene lookup returns CDR1 LNHDA and CDR2 SQIVND (reference sequence). In DNA form, the CDR3 reads TGTGCCAGTAGTAACCTGAACACCGGGGAGCTGTTTTTT. It yields the protein CASSNLNTGELFF. The full variable domain, in which reference TRBV19 and TRBJ2-2 provide the parts outside the CDR3, is DGGITQSPKYLFRKEGQNVTLSCEQNLNHDAMYWYRQDPGQGLRLIYYSQIVNDFQKGDIAEGYSVSREKKESFPLTVTSAQKNPTAFYLCASSNLNTGELFFGEGSRLTVL.

This chain uses TRBV7-9 with TRBJ2-1; 10 nucleotides agree with TRBD1. V was clipped by 3 bases and J by 6 bases; unmatched bases: 2. Germline V gene sequence: CDR1 SEHNR, CDR2 FQNEAQ (reference sequence). The CDR3 runs to 14 residues. CDR3 DNA: TGTGCCAGCAGCTTGGGACAGGGGTTCAATGAGCAGTTCTTC. Its protein is CASSLGQGFNEQFF.

This rearrangement joins TRBV5-6 to TRBJ2-5, with 8 bases aligning to TRBD2. Per the germline V gene, CDR1 is SGHDT and CDR2 is YYEEEE. The J segment lost 5 bases and the V segment lost 2 bases, leaving 8 bases of the junction unmatched. The CDR3 contains 15 residues. Here the CDR3 reads CASSFESGSGETQYF. The DNA of the CDR3 is TGTGCCAGCAGCTTTGAGAGCGGGAGTGGGGAGACCCAGTACTTC.

The V call is TRBV6-5, the J call TRBJ1-1; the match to TRBD1 covers 9 bases. The V gene end was trimmed by 6 bases and the J gene end by 5 bases; junction bases not matched to a gene: 7. Germline assignment: CDR1 MNHEY and CDR2 SVGAGI. CDR3 length: 14 residues. CDR3 bases: TGTGCCAGCAGCCTAACAGGGGGCAGGACTGAAGCTTTCTTT. It specifies CASSLTGGRTEAFF.

This clone has more than one count but fewer than ten. J is TRBJ2-7 and V is TRBV6-2 or TRBV6-3; D gene unclear. This CDR3 has 13 residues. Germline V CDR1 and CDR2: MNHEY, SVGEGT. Trimming left V 4 bases short and J 7 bases short, with 14 bases between. The CDR3 coding sequence is TGTGCCAGCAGTTTTGGTCCGATCGGGGAGCAGTACTTC. It specifies CASSFGPIGEQYF.

The V call is TRBV29-1, the J call TRBJ2-7; tentatively, D is TRBD2 (5 bases). This CDR3 contains 13 residues. The germline CDR1 and CDR2 sequences are SQVTM and ANQGSEA. V gave up 6 bases and J gave up 0 bases, with 12 bases separating them. CDR3 nucleotide sequence: TGCAGCGTCCAGGACGGGAACTCCTACGAGCAGTACTTC. Translation gives CSVQDGNSYEQYF.

The V and J genes are TRBV15 and TRBJ1-2; D gene ambiguous. CDR1 LNHNV and CDR2 YYDKDF come from the germline V gene (reference sequence). The V end lost 5 bases, the J end lost 10 bases, and 23 bases lay between the germline ends. This CDR3 has 15 amino acids. The CDR3 sequence is CATSSTGSLTSDYTF. The CDR3 bases are TGTGCCACCAGCTCGACGGGATCCTTAACCTCTGACTACACCTTC. Looking up the rest from reference TRBV15 and TRBJ1-2 gives the full variable domain: DAMVIQNPRYQVTQFGKPVTLSCSQTLNHNVMYWYQQKSSQAPKLLFHYYDKDFNNEADTPDNFQSRRPNTSFCFLDIRSPGLGDTAMYLCATSSTGSLTSDYTFGSGTRLTVV.

The V and J genes are TRBV7-9 and TRBJ1-3; D gene uncertain. Germline V gene sequence: CDR1 SEHNR, CDR2 FQNEAQ (reference sequence). Trimming took off 4 bases at V and 0 bases at J, with 13 bases between the two ends. CDR3 length equals 16 residues. CDR3 amino acids: CASSSGRRYSGNTIYF. The CDR3 region has the DNA TGTGCCAGCAGCTCCGGACGGCGGTACTCTGGAAACACCATATATTTT.

This chain uses TRBV18 with TRBJ2-2, with 8 bases lining up with TRBD2. The ends lost 2 bases at V and 5 bases at J; junction bases unmatched: 7. This CDR3 region has 16 residues. Germline CDR1 reads KGHSH; CDR2 reads LQKENI. In DNA form, the CDR3 reads TGTGCCAGCTCACCAGTAGCAGCGGGGGAAACCGGGGAGCTGTTTTTT. Encoded protein: CASSPVAAGETGELFF.

This chain joins TRBV5-1 and TRBJ2-7; no firm D call. Germline V gene lookup returns CDR1 SGHRS and CDR2 YFSETQ. The ends were cut back, 4 bases at V and 3 bases at J, with 5 bases in the middle. The CDR3 runs to 11 residues. CDR3 nucleotide sequence: TGCGCCAGCAGCGCCAACTACGAGCAGTACTTC. The encoded protein is CASSANYEQYF.

This clone has more than one count but fewer than ten. The J gene is TRBJ2-7, the V gene TRBV5-8; 9 bases are shared with TRBD1. V shed 4 bases, J shed 3 bases, and the junction held 5 bases outside the gene matches. Germline lookup yields CDR1 SGHTS and CDR2 YDEGEE. The CDR3 runs to 14 residues. This chain's CDR3 is CASSGDRESYEQYF. The DNA for the CDR3 is TGTGCCAGCAGCGGGGACAGGGAAAGCTACGAGCAGTACTTC.

V and J are TRBV28 and TRBJ1-2, with TRBD1 as a possible D gene (5 bases). The length of the CDR3 is 14 residues. CDR1 is MDHEN, CDR2 SYDVKM, per germline. V was clipped by 6 bases and J by 2 bases, with 13 bases between them. The CDR3 here is CASSFTDTNYGYTF. CDR3 coding DNA: TGTGCCAGCAGCTTCACGGACACAAACTATGGCTACACCTTC.

This clone was seen once. V and J are TRBV4-2 and TRBJ1-5; 7 bases are shared with TRBD1. The CDR3 is made up of 16 amino acids. Germline CDR1 reads LGHNA; CDR2 reads YNFKEQ. V shed 2 bases and J 5 bases; nucleotides not matched to a gene: 9. The CDR3: CASSQLAQGLDQPQHF. CDR3 bases: TGTGCCAGCAGCCAACTTGCACAGGGGTTAGATCAGCCCCAGCATTTT.

The chain carries TRBV9 and TRBJ2-5; no firm D call. The CDR3 loop spans 15 amino acids. Germline V gene data show CDR1 as SGDLS and CDR2 as YYNGEE. V gave up 0 bases and J gave up 1 base, with 10 bases separating them. CDR3 nucleotides: TGTGCCAGCAGCGTAGGTGGCGGTACCCAAGAGACCCAGTACTTC. It is translated as CASSVGGGTQETQYF.

This clone has only one observation. The genes are TRBV7-3 and TRBJ2-6; 8 bases are shared with TRBD1. The V and J ends lost 5 bases and 4 bases, in that order; junction bases with no gene match: 10. The CDR3 runs to 17 residues. Germline CDR1 SGHTA, CDR2 FQGTGA. The CDR3 bases are TGTGCCAGCAGCCCCACCGACAGGGGACGGGGGGCCAACGTCCTGACTTTC. It specifies CASSPTDRGRGANVLTF.

V and J are TRBV9 and TRBJ2-7; tentative D call: TRBD1 (6 bases). The V gene lost 3 bases and the J gene lost 0 bases, with 10 bases spanning the gap. The CDR3 runs to 14 residues. Germline lookup yields CDR1 SGDLS and CDR2 YYNGEE. The CDR3 reads CASSATGTSYEQYF. In nucleotides, the CDR3 is TGTGCCAGCAGCGCCACAGGGACCTCCTACGAGCAGTACTTC.

The rearrangement uses TRBV10-3 and TRBJ2-7; 10 bases match TRBD1. Germline V gives CDR1 ENHRY, CDR2 SYGVKD. The CDR3 loop spans 14 amino acids. V trimming: 3 bases; J trimming: 4 bases; junction bases outside the gene matches: 3. CDR3 residues: CAISDGTGVYEQYF. For the CDR3, the DNA is TGTGCCATCAGTGACGGGACAGGGGTGTACGAGCAGTACTTC.